This TCR beta chain appears in the sequencing data of a study of metastatic and nonmetastatic thyroid tumors. TCRdb ran MiXCR on the PCR reads. The sample carries some 22,000 clones, more than 20% recorded once. Thyroid surgery was preceded by no treatment in any patient. This clone is termed medium-sized (0.01 to 0.1%). The CDR3 consists of 15 residues. V was trimmed by 1 base and J by 2 bases, leaving 12 bases between them. The germline gives CDR1 MGHRA, CDR2 YSYEKL. The chain employs TRBV4-1 and TRBJ2-7; D gene ambiguous. This clonotype was obtained from a male donor with papillary thyroid cancer or a benign thyroid nodule (not recorded which). Some clones in this sample may be carry-over from other donors' samples. The sample was tumor tissue. CDR3 DNA sequence: TGCGCCAGCAGCCAAGGCCCTAGAGGCGCCTACGAGCAGTACTTC. Translated: CASSQGPRGAYEQYF.